What follows are 20 T cell receptor beta chains derived from one specimen sequenced in a study of OX40 agonist ivuxolimab in advanced cancers. Data came from immunoSEQ multiplex PCR; TCRdb stores just in-frame clones and leaves some out. The data hold 20,000 to 25,000 clones, with around 78% observed a single time. The sequencing here drew on CD4+ or CD8+ T cells sorted from blood, taken in a trial of the OX40 agonist ivuxolimab. The receptors come from an adult with an advanced solid tumor such as melanoma, head and neck, liver or kidney cancer.

J is TRBJ2-1 and V is TRBV12-1; no check of the table's D call, TRBD2, against the DNA was made. TRBV12-1 is a known pseudogene. The CDR3 has 16 amino acids. CDR3 loop: CASSPPTGGVYNEQFF. In nucleotides, the CDR3 is TGTGCCAGCAGCCCCCCCACGGGAGGGGTCTACAATGAGCAGTTCTTC.

The count of this clone is one. The chain couples TRBV6-5 to TRBJ1-1; the D gene is possibly TRBD1 (5 bases). The CDR3 is 12 amino acids. The V end lost 7 bases, the J end lost 5 bases, and 11 bases lay between the germline ends. CDR1 is MNHEY, CDR2 SVGAGI, per germline. The CDR3, as DNA: TGTGCCAGCACCAAGGAGGGGACTGAAGCTTTCTTT. Translated, it gives CASTKEGTEAFF.

V is TRBV7-2 and J is TRBJ2-6; tentative D call: TRBD1 (5 bases). The CDR3 is made up of 15 amino acids. Per germline, CDR1 SGHTA and CDR2 FQGNSA. Deletions cut 3 bases from V and 3 bases from J, with 9 bases between. The CDR3 DNA reads TGTGCCAGCAGCTTCCGTAGGGGTGGGGCCAACGTCCTGACTTTC. Amino acid sequence: CASSFRRGGANVLTF.

The V and J genes are TRBV5-1 and TRBJ1-1, with unresolved D. CDR3 size: 13 residues. Trimming stripped 2 bases from V and 2 bases from J, with 7 bases between. Germline assignment: CDR1 SGHRS and CDR2 YFSETQ. The CDR3 sequence is CASSLNSNTEAFF. The CDR3 DNA follows: TGCGCCAGCAGCTTAAACAGCAACACTGAAGCTTTCTTT.

This clone was seen only a few times. The chain uses TRBV30 and TRBJ1-1; D might be TRBD1 (6 bases). The CDR3 sequence is 13 residues long. Trimming took 7 bases from V and 5 from J, leaving 17 bases between them. Per the germline V gene, CDR1 is GTSNPN and CDR2 is SVGIG (reference sequence). CDR3 bases: TGTGCCTCGAAGTTTCAGGGGAGAACTGAAGCTTTCTTT. Translation gives CASKFQGRTEAFF. The variable domain in full, with the rest retrieved from reference TRBV30 and TRBJ1-1, is SQTIHQWPATLVQPVGSPLSLECTVEGTSNPNLYWYRQAAGRGLQLLFYSVGIGQISSEVPQNLSASRPQDRQFILSSKKLLLSDSGFYLCASKFQGRTEAFFGQGTRLTVV.

V and J are TRBV6-6 and TRBJ1-4; D is undetermined. The V gene lost 0 bases and the J gene lost 3 bases, with 8 bases spanning the gap. Germline V gene data show CDR1 as MNHNY and CDR2 as SVGAGI (reference sequence). The CDR3 length is 15 residues. The CDR3 sequence is CASSYSGSSNEKLFF. In DNA form, the CDR3 reads TGTGCCAGCAGTTACTCGGGGTCCTCTAATGAAAAACTGTTTTTT.

V and J are TRBV4-3 and TRBJ2-7; TRBD2 agrees at 7 bases. CDR3 length: 13 residues. Germline trimming cut 4 bases from V and 3 bases from J; bases unmatched to any gene: 3. Germline-derived CDR1 and CDR2 are LGHNA and YSLEER. The CDR3 nucleotides read TGCGCCAGCAGCCGGGGGGGGGACTACGAGCAGTACTTC. Amino acids: CASSRGGDYEQYF.

This chain links TRBV19 with TRBJ1-1; D call uncertain. The CDR3 is made up of 14 amino acids. Between the trimmed V and J ends, which lost 5 bases and 4 bases, there was a span of 14 bases. Germline-derived CDR1 and CDR2 are LNHDA and SQIVND (reference sequence). The CDR3 sequence is CASSSRATVTEAFF. CDR3 in DNA: TGTGCCAGTAGTTCCCGAGCCACAGTCACTGAAGCTTTCTTT.

The table lists this clone with a few counts. This chain links TRBV7-9 with TRBJ1-5; D is unclear. V was pared by 3 bases and J by 4 bases, with 10 bases between. This CDR3 comprises 14 residues. The germline V gene encodes CDR1 SEHNR and CDR2 FQNEAQ (reference sequence). CDR3 loop: CASSFSTRNQPQHF. The CDR3 DNA reads as TGTGCCAGCAGCTTTTCTACAAGGAATCAGCCCCAGCATTTT.

The chain is built from TRBV7-3 and TRBJ1-2, with D uncertain. Germline V gene lookup returns CDR1 SGHTA and CDR2 FQGTGA. This CDR3 has 12 residues. Trimming stripped 1 base from V and 8 bases from J, with 8 bases between. The CDR3: CASSLNSGGYTF. CDR3 nucleotides: TGTGCCAGCAGCTTAAATTCTGGGGGCTACACCTTC.

The CDR3 here is CASSPTSGSYNEQFF. CDR3 nucleotide sequence: TGTGCCAGCAGCCCAACTAGCGGCTCCTACAATGAGCAGTTCTTC. The rearrangement links TRBV7-9 to TRBJ2-1; TRBD2 aligns across 8 bases. V lost 5 bases, J lost 0 bases, and 3 bases stayed unmatched. The CDR3 totals 15 residues. CDR1 SEHNR and CDR2 FQNEAQ come from the germline V gene (reference sequence).

This clone was counted a few times. V usage is TRBV4-2 and J usage is TRBJ2-1; D is perhaps TRBD2 (6 bases). CDR3 length: 16 residues. V was pared by 1 base and J by 6 bases, with 16 bases between. CDR1 is LGHNA and CDR2 is YNFKEQ in the germline V gene. The CDR3: CASSQVGRLGSNEQFF. For the CDR3, the DNA is TGTGCCAGCAGCCAAGTAGGGAGACTAGGATCCAATGAGCAGTTCTTC.

This clone turned up a few times. The CDR3 bases are TGTGCCAGCAGCCTCCGGGACCTAAATCGATACGAGCAGTACTTC. Residues: CASSLRDLNRYEQYF. The J gene is TRBJ2-7, the V gene TRBV4-2, with D perhaps TRBD1 or TRBD2 (5 bases each). V was shortened by 4 bases and J by 4 bases, with 17 bases between the two germline ends. There are 15 residues in the CDR3. Germline CDR1 reads LGHNA; CDR2 reads YNFKEQ.

The DNA for the CDR3 is TGTGCCAGTACCCCCGGACAGGGAAGGAGCTACAATGAGCAGTTCTTC. Its protein is CASTPGQGRSYNEQFF. The chain links TRBV19 to TRBJ2-1; TRBD1 agrees at 8 bases. Germline CDR1 LNHDA, CDR2 SQIVND (reference sequence). This CDR3 has 16 residues. V gave up 7 bases and J gave up 3 bases; unmatched junction bases: 11.

The gene calls are TRBV30 and TRBJ1-2, with TRBD1 as a possible D gene (5 bases). The CDR3 length is 12 residues. From germline, CDR1 is GTSNPN and CDR2 SVGIG (reference sequence). The CDR3: CAYGGSSYGYTF. For the CDR3, the DNA is TGTGCTTATGGGGGGTCTTCGTATGGCTACACCTTC.

The CDR3 is CASSLGQGLNNEQFF. For the CDR3, the DNA is TGTGCCAGCAGCTTGGGACAGGGGCTGAACAATGAGCAGTTCTTC. This chain joins TRBV5-4 and TRBJ2-1; TRBD1 matches 8 bases. The junction had 4 bases not matched to a gene; V was cut back by 0 bases and J by 5 bases. This CDR3 is 15 amino acids long. Germline lookup yields CDR1 SGHNT and CDR2 YYREEE (reference sequence).

The DNA of the CDR3 is TGTGCCAGCAGTTACGTCGGGAGCCTTGGGAATGAGCAGTTCTTC. Protein: CASSYVGSLGNEQFF. V and J are TRBV6-6 and TRBJ2-1, with D tentatively TRBD2 (6 bases). V was shortened by 2 bases and J by 7 bases, with 15 bases between the two germline ends. Germline V gene lookup returns CDR1 MNHNY and CDR2 SVGAGI (reference sequence). The CDR3 consists of 15 residues.

The chain joins TRBV10-3 to TRBJ1-6; TRBD1 matches at 7 bases. Unmatched junction bases numbered 7, after V lost 5 bases and J lost 9 bases. This CDR3 has 14 residues. In germline, CDR1 is ENHRY, CDR2 SYGVKD. CDR3 nucleotide sequence: TGTGCCATCAGTATTGACAGGGACGGTTCACCCCTCCACTTT. This sequence encodes CAISIDRDGSPLHF.

The chain couples TRBV6-5 to TRBJ1-3, with 8 bases that match TRBD1. The CDR3 has 14 residues. Germline loops: CDR1 MNHEY, CDR2 SVGAGI. The V and J ends lost 7 bases and 7 bases, in that order; junction bases with no gene match: 9. CDR3 loop: CASTPQGARNTIYF. In DNA, the CDR3 is TGTGCCAGCACTCCTCAGGGGGCCAGGAACACCATATATTTT.

The chain uses TRBV7-3 and TRBJ2-7; D ambiguous. The germline V gene has CDR1 SGHTA and CDR2 FQGTGA. The V end was cut by 2 bases, the J end by 5 bases, with 13 bases between. The CDR3 covers 14 residues. In nucleotides, the CDR3 is TGTGCCAGCAGCTTAGTCGCTAGTCTCCACGAGCAGTACTTC. Protein sequence: CASSLVASLHEQYF.